Below, 30 T cell receptor beta chains from the same sample are listed, as sequenced in a study of response to subunit inactivated influenza vaccine. A single record per CDR3 protein comes from TCRdb applying MiXCR to the RT-PCR reads. The sample lists more than 550,000 distinct CDR3 sequences, 12% occurring once. Material: PBMCs from blood, obtained on the day of vaccination. The receptors derive from a man between 50 and 59 years old who received an inactivated influenza vaccine.

This clonotype occurred once. The gene calls are TRBV27 and TRBJ2-1, with 8 positions matching TRBD2. Per the germline V gene, CDR1 is MNHEY and CDR2 is SMNVEV (reference sequence). J lost 7 bases, V lost 6 bases, and 2 bases had no gene match. There are 12 residues in the CDR3. DNA of the CDR3: TGTGCCAGCAGCGGGGGGGATAATGAGCAGTTCTTC. Its protein is CASSGGDNEQFF.

This clonotype turned up a few times. The V and J genes are TRBV5-4 and TRBJ1-1; TRBD1 agrees at 8 bases. This CDR3 contains 12 residues. Per germline, CDR1 SGHNT and CDR2 YYREEE (reference sequence). V trimming: 4 bases; J trimming: 7 bases; junction bases outside the gene matches: 3. CDR3 residues: CASSRDRGEAFF. The CDR3 nucleotides are TGTGCCAGCAGCCGTGACAGGGGTGAAGCTTTCTTT.

This clonotype has a handful of counts. CDR3 nucleotides: TGTGCCAGCAGCACTAGCGGGAGCCCTCGGTTCTTC. Amino acids: CASSTSGSPRFF. V and J are TRBV7-3 and TRBJ2-1; 11 bases line up with TRBD2. Germline assignment: CDR1 SGHTA and CDR2 FQGTGA. After removal of 5 bases from V and 15 bases from J, the junction contained 6 bases not matched to a gene. The CDR3 consists of 12 residues.

This clonotype showed up just a few times. The rearrangement links TRBV4-2 to TRBJ2-7, with 7 positions matching TRBD1. Germline V gives CDR1 LGHNA, CDR2 YNFKEQ. The CDR3 is 13 residues long. V trimming: 0 bases; J trimming: 6 bases; junction bases outside the gene matches: 2. The CDR3 DNA sequence: TGTGCCAGCAGCCAAGAGACAGGGACCGAGCAGTACTTC. Translating gives CASSQETGTEQYF.

This clonotype was observed a few times. In DNA form, the CDR3 reads TGTGCCAGCAGCTTCTGGGACAGGGATAATTCACCCCTCCACTTT. Translating gives CASSFWDRDNSPLHF. V gene TRBV7-2 combines with J gene TRBJ1-6, with 9 bases identical to TRBD1. Trimming took 3 bases from V and 5 from J; bases not matched to a gene: 2. CDR1 is SGHTA and CDR2 is FQGNSA in the germline V gene. The CDR3 spans 15 residues.

This clonotype was recorded at least ten times. The chain is built from TRBV28 and TRBJ2-4; 9 nucleotides match TRBD1. This CDR3 contains 14 residues. J gave up 7 bases and V 5 bases, and 6 bases lay outside the gene matches. Germline CDR1 and CDR2: MDHEN and SYDVKM. CDR3 coding DNA: TGTGCCAGCAGTCCTCCCGGGACAGGGAACATTCAGTACTTC. Its translation is CASSPPGTGNIQYF.

This clonotype was detected only a few times. This chain links TRBV19 with TRBJ2-4; D is possibly TRBD2 (7 bases). Germline CDR1 LNHDA, CDR2 SQIVND (reference sequence). This CDR3 contains 16 residues. The germline V and J ends were trimmed by 7 bases and 0 bases, with 16 bases remaining between them. CDR3 bases: TGTGCCAGTACCCCGACGGGGGGCGTAGCCAAAAACATTCAGTACTTC. Translation gives CASTPTGGVAKNIQYF.

The chain recombines TRBV7-8 with TRBJ2-1; D may correspond to TRBD1 or TRBD2 (5 bases each). The CDR3 is 17 amino acids. V was cut by 1 base and J by 0 bases, with 13 bases left in between. Germline V CDR1 and CDR2: SGHVS, FQNEAQ. In nucleotides, the CDR3 is TGTGCCAGCAGCTTAGGTCGGGGCGGAAGCTCCTACAATGAGCAGTTCTTC. It yields the protein CASSLGRGGSSYNEQFF.

This clonotype appeared many times. The genes are TRBV20-1 and TRBJ1-3, with D perhaps matching TRBD1 (6 bases). V lost 3 bases and J 2 bases, leaving 11 bases between the germline ends. This CDR3 comprises 14 residues. Germline V gives CDR1 DFQATT, CDR2 SNEGSKA (reference sequence). CDR3 sequence: CSASQGSPGNTIYF. CDR3 bases: TGCAGTGCTAGCCAGGGGAGCCCTGGAAACACCATATATTTT.

The chain carries TRBV5-1 and TRBJ2-3; 14 bases map to TRBD2. CDR3 length: 17 amino acids. V dropped 4 bases and J dropped 0; count of bases not matched to a gene: 4. Per germline, CDR1 SGHRS and CDR2 YFSETQ. The CDR3 is CASSPGLAGASTDTQYF. The CDR3 DNA follows: TGCGCCAGCAGCCCGGGACTAGCGGGAGCTAGCACAGATACGCAGTATTTT.

This clonotype showed up just a few times. The chain joins TRBV11-2 to TRBJ2-7; 7 nucleotides align to TRBD2. CDR3 size: 18 residues. Germline lookup yields CDR1 SGHAT and CDR2 FQNNGV. Germline trimming cut 0 bases from V and 4 bases from J; bases unmatched to any gene: 15. The DNA for the CDR3 is TGTGCCAGCAGCTTAGAGAAGGGTCCCATCGCGGGAGCTTACGAGCAGTACTTC. Translated, it gives CASSLEKGPIAGAYEQYF.

This clonotype occurred a few times. The V and J genes are TRBV20-1 and TRBJ2-3, with D maybe TRBD2 (5 bases). The CDR3 has 16 residues. Germline V gene lookup returns CDR1 DFQATT and CDR2 SNEGSKA (reference sequence). Trimming pared 5 bases from V and 2 bases from J, leaving 20 bases between. The CDR3 DNA is TGCAGTGCTTCAGAGCCCCCGGGAAGGAACACAGATACGCAGTATTTT. Protein sequence: CSASEPPGRNTDTQYF.

This clonotype was seen repeatedly, ten times or more. This chain links TRBV4-3 with TRBJ2-1; 12 bases are shared with TRBD2. The V and J ends lost 2 bases and 4 bases, in that order; junction bases with no gene match: 3. Germline CDR1 LGHNA, CDR2 YSLEER. The CDR3 is made up of 16 amino acids. The CDR3 DNA is TGCGCCAGCAGCCAATCTAGCGGGGGGGCATACAATGAGCAGTTCTTC. It is translated as CASSQSSGGAYNEQFF.

This clonotype was detected ten times or more. The rearrangement uses TRBV30 and TRBJ1-5; D uncertain. Germline loops: CDR1 GTSNPN, CDR2 SVGIG (reference sequence). Deletions cut 0 bases from V and 1 base from J, with 7 bases between. The CDR3 is 14 residues long. This chain's CDR3 is CAWSVTGSNQPQHF. DNA of the CDR3: TGTGCCTGGAGTGTAACCGGAAGCAATCAGCCCCAGCATTTT.

V and J are TRBV3-1 and TRBJ2-5; D possibly corresponds to TRBD2 (6 bases). Trimming took off 1 base at V and 8 bases at J, with 14 bases between the two ends. The CDR3 covers 14 residues. Per the germline V gene, CDR1 is LGHDT and CDR2 is YNNKEL (reference sequence). The DNA for the CDR3 is TGTGCCAGCAGCCAAGGTCTTGGAGGGCGAACCCAGTACTTC. Protein product: CASSQGLGGRTQYF.

This clonotype has a handful of counts. The chain joins TRBV6-2 or TRBV6-3 to TRBJ2-7; maybe TRBD1 (5 bases). V was pared by 8 bases and J by 2 bases, with 16 bases between. The CDR3 is 14 amino acids. Germline lookup yields CDR1 MNHEY and CDR2 SVGEGT. The CDR3 is CASGLPARAYEQYF. The CDR3 bases are TGTGCCAGCGGCCTGCCGGCCAGGGCCTACGAGCAGTACTTC.

V and J are TRBV6-5 and TRBJ2-1, with 11 nucleotides matching TRBD2. There are 19 residues in the CDR3. Germline values: CDR1 MNHEY, CDR2 SVGAGI. V dropped 0 bases and J dropped 6; count of bases not matched to a gene: 13. As DNA, the CDR3 is TGTGCCAGCAGTTACTCGACTGCGACTAGCGGGAACACGGTCAATGAGCAGTTCTTC. Amino acid sequence: CASSYSTATSGNTVNEQFF.

Written as DNA, the CDR3 is TGTGCCAGCAGCGTAGCGGGAGGTCTCAGCTCCTACGAGCAGTACTTC. Its protein is CASSVAGGLSSYEQYF. The J gene is TRBJ2-7, the V gene TRBV9, with 7 positions matching TRBD2. Germline V CDR1 and CDR2: SGDLS, YYNGEE. The CDR3 runs 16 residues. J lost 0 bases, V lost 0 bases, and 6 bases had no gene match. Supplemented by reference TRBV9 and TRBJ2-7, the full variable domain reads DSGVTQTPKHLITATGQRVTLRCSPRSGDLSVYWYQQSLDQGLQFLIQYYNGEERAKGNILERFSAQQFPDLHSELNLSSLELGDSALYFCASSVAGGLSSYEQYFGPGTRLTVT.

This clonotype came up a few times. The chain carries TRBV12-3 or TRBV12-4 and TRBJ1-1; D gene uncertain. This CDR3 contains 14 residues. V lost 3 bases to trimming and J lost 1 base, with 9 bases between them. The CDR3 loop reads CASSLDGSNTEAFF. For the CDR3, the DNA is TGTGCCAGCAGTTTGGACGGATCGAACACTGAAGCTTTCTTT.

This clonotype turned up a few times. The genes are TRBV24-1 and TRBJ1-5; D might be TRBD1 (5 bases). Trimming shortened V by 8 bases and J by 7 bases, and 14 bases separated the two germline ends. CDR3 length: 13 residues. Germline V gene data show CDR1 as KGHDR and CDR2 as SFDVKD. In nucleotides, the CDR3 is TGTGCCACCAACGCAGGGTCGGGCCAGCCCCAGCATTTT. Amino acids: CATNAGSGQPQHF.

Many counts were recorded for this clonotype. The rearrangement joins TRBV5-1 to TRBJ2-7, with 10 nucleotides matching TRBD1. CDR1 SGHRS and CDR2 YFSETQ come from the germline V gene. The CDR3 sequence is 14 residues long. V gave up 4 bases and J gave up 2 bases; unmatched junction bases: 3. CDR3 DNA sequence: TGCGCCAGCAGCACCGGGACAGGGGCCTACGAGCAGTACTTC. It codes for CASSTGTGAYEQYF.

The V gene is TRBV10-3, the J gene TRBJ2-3; TRBD2 matches 10 bases. Germline assignment: CDR1 ENHRY and CDR2 SYGVKD. V lost 4 bases and J lost 7; bases outside the gene matches: 14. There are 17 residues in the CDR3. CDR3 sequence reads: CAISGGSTSGASNTQYF. CDR3 bases: TGTGCCATCAGTGGGGGGAGTACTAGCGGGGCTTCAAATACGCAGTATTTT.

This clonotype was found a few times. CDR3: CASSLAASGLTDTQYF. In DNA, the CDR3 is TGCGCCAGCAGCTTGGCCGCTAGCGGACTCACAGATACGCAGTATTTT. V gene TRBV5-1 combines with J gene TRBJ2-3; 7 bases align to TRBD2. Trimming cost V 0 bases and J 2 bases; bases outside gene matches: 6. This CDR3 is 16 amino acids long. Germline assignment: CDR1 SGHRS and CDR2 YFSETQ.

This clonotype was seen more than once but under ten times. The chain carries TRBV4-3 and TRBJ2-2; D remains ambiguous. CDR3 size: 14 residues. Germline V lookup: CDR1 LGHNA, CDR2 YSLEER. V lost 0 bases and J 7 bases, leaving 9 bases between the germline ends. CDR3 amino acids: CASSQEGYGGELFF. CDR3 DNA sequence: TGCGCCAGCAGCCAAGAAGGGTACGGCGGGGAGCTGTTTTTT.

The V call is TRBV28, the J call TRBJ2-1; perhaps TRBD2 as D (6 bases). Trimming removed 3 bases at V and 0 bases at J, with 24 bases between. In germline, CDR1 is MDHEN, CDR2 SYDVKM. The CDR3 consists of 20 residues. The CDR3 nucleotides read TGTGCCAGCAGTTTTGATCGGGAGAAGGGTTATAGGGGCTCCTACAATGAGCAGTTCTTC. Translation: CASSFDREKGYRGSYNEQFF.

In DNA form, the CDR3 reads TGTGCCAGCAGTGTGGAGGCCTTGGGGGAGCAGTACTTC. Protein product: CASSVEALGEQYF. The rearrangement joins TRBV6-1 to TRBJ2-7, with D maybe TRBD2 (5 bases). V lost 4 bases to trimming and J lost 7 bases, with 14 bases between them. Germline CDR1 reads MNHNS; CDR2 reads SASEGT. This CDR3 comprises 13 residues.

This clonotype has more than one count but fewer than ten. The J gene is TRBJ2-3, the V gene TRBV12-3 or TRBV12-4, with D perhaps TRBD2 (5 bases). The CDR3 totals 14 residues. Trimming cost V 5 bases and J 2 bases, with 11 bases left between them. The CDR3 spells CASSKWEFTDTQYF. CDR3 nucleotides: TGTGCCAGCAGTAAGTGGGAGTTCACAGATACGCAGTATTTT.

Only a few counts were recorded for this clonotype. J is TRBJ2-5 and V is TRBV21-1; the D segment call TRBD2 is taken from the table without a DNA check. TRBV21-1 is a documented pseudogene. This CDR3 contains 13 residues. CDR3: CASHKAGQETQYF. CDR3 DNA: TGTGCCAGCCATAAGGCGGGCCAAGAGACCCAGTACTTC.

The J gene is TRBJ2-2, the V gene TRBV5-1, with a tentative D call TRBD1 (5 bases). CDR1 and CDR2 from the germline V gene are SGHRS and YFSETQ. Trimming removed 4 bases from V and 0 bases from J, with 10 bases in between. CDR3 size: 15 residues. The CDR3 protein is CASSRRTTNTGELFF. The DNA of the CDR3 is TGCGCCAGCAGCCGGCGGACAACGAACACCGGGGAGCTGTTTTTT.

This clonotype was counted between two and nine times. The chain combines TRBV12-3 or TRBV12-4 with TRBJ2-5, with D unclear. Trimming took off 5 bases at V and 4 bases at J, with 8 bases between the two ends. The CDR3 runs 12 residues. DNA for the CDR3: TGTGCCAGCAGTACCGTCGGAGAGACCCAGTACTTC. Translated: CASSTVGETQYF.